This T cell receptor beta chain is from a study of persistence of HIV-infected CD4 T cells. As for the study in general: Multiple blood draws of up to roughly 200 mL, except a couple of donors with single leukapheresis. Study-wide results and limits: The rare CMV-responding cells with HIV-1 proviruses were not separately TCR-sequenced. Degenerate expanded CDR3beta sequences were enriched among CMV- and Gag-responding cells.

Cells were stimulated with CMV-infected fibroblast lysates at about 10 ug/mL. Sorted nonresponding memory CD4+ T cells were CD40L-negative, CD69-negative, CD45RO-high. Germline V gene sequence: CDR1 SGHVS, CDR2 FQNEAQ. Trimming took off 1 base at V and 5 bases at J, with 11 bases between the two ends. The CDR3 runs 15 residues. With regard to this clone: Antigen: not known.

The immunoSEQ assay was version 4, run in survey mode. Data came from immunoSEQ multiplex PCR; TCRdb stores just in-frame clones and leaves some out. The sample holds roughly 34,000 clones; over 80% are singletons and the top ten take 5% to 7%. The source is an adult woman with HIV who was CMV-seropositive. This material consisted of CD4+ T cells sorted from PBMCs after approximately 19-hour stimulation, taken from a patient who received antiretroviral therapy. This chain uses TRBV7-8 with TRBJ1-4; perhaps TRBD1 as D (5 bases). The CDR3 region is CASSLGGGLNEKLFF. The DNA for the CDR3 is TGTGCCAGCAGCTTAGGCGGGGGACTAAATGAAAAACTGTTTTTT.